Here is one T cell receptor (beta chain) with its context. This clone was seen repeatedly, ten times or more. The clone's antigen remains unknown. Base qualities were left out, and no much larger clone turns up one base away. Genomic DNA was isolated from the sorted cells so that the TCRbeta CDR3 region could be sequenced. TCRbeta CDR3 regions were sequenced using the immunoSEQ Assay. The table comes from immuneACCESS by way of TCRdb, which keeps in-frame sequences with V and J called. Part of the clones is missing from these tables; in studies checked, under half for an unresolved V gene and the rest for unknown reasons. This sample has 100,000 or so clones in its table, and 84% of those were observed once. The top ten hold approximately 5% of the sample. The data were taken from a study of OX40 agonist ivuxolimab in advanced cancers. For context, the study as a whole: Ivuxolimab was a fully human IgG2 agonistic monoclonal antibody targeting the costimulatory receptor OX40 (CD134). The purpose of peripheral TCRbeta sequencing was to test whether ivuxolimab changed TCR sequence diversity and led to clonal T-cell expansion. The paper reports the monotherapy dose-escalation portion (N of about 50 patients) of the phase I ivuxolimab trial. Partial responses occurred in three dose-escalation patients, of whom one had hepatocellular carcinoma and two had cutaneous melanoma. The dose-escalation cohort was about 83% male with a mean age of about 54 years, ranging from roughly 23 to 90. Among the roughly 50 dose-escalation patients, about 20 had hepatocellular carcinoma, roughly 15 melanoma, 9 renal cell carcinoma and 9 head and neck cancer. Intravenous ivuxolimab was administered to patients every 2 weeks at six dose levels: 0.01, 0.1, 0.3, 1.5, 3 and 10 mg/kg. Prior anti-PD-1, anti-PD-L1 or anti-CTLA-4 therapy was permitted, and checkpoint inhibitors had been received by around 40% of dose-escalation patients.

Patients with a history of autoimmune disease or receiving systemic immunosuppression were excluded from the trial. Peripheral blood for TCR sequencing was collected from all dose cohorts at baseline, on cycle 4 day 1, and on cycle 7 day 1. Samples came from an open-label, multicenter, first-in-human phase I dose-escalation trial of ivuxolimab. Adults with locally advanced or metastatic melanoma, renal cell, hepatocellular, or head and neck squamous cell carcinoma were enrolled in the trial. CD4+ and CD8+ T cells were sorted separately from peripheral blood before TCR sequencing. General study outcomes and caveats: Low levels of normalized T-cell clonal expansion were also shown by some nonresponding patients. The antigen specificity of the clonally expanded peripheral T cells was not determined. After ivuxolimab, CD8+ T cells had more expanded clones than CD4+ T cells on average. At doses of 0.1 to 3.0 mg/kg, clonal expansion of both CD4+ and CD8+ T cells in blood was seen between baseline and week 6. In the 0.1-3.0 mg/kg groups, partial responders were among the patients with the lowest normalized peripheral clonal expansion, particularly in CD8+ T cells.

The junction carries 14 bases between V and J, which are trimmed by 6 bases and 6 bases respectively. There are 14 amino acids in the CDR3, from cysteine to phenylalanine inclusive. Left in the record is the CDR3 DNA by itself, 42 bases read in frame from the first base. CDR1 and CDR2 are read off the germline V gene as SGHVS and FQNEAQ. Rearrangement joined TRBV7-8 to TRBJ2-2; the D element could tentatively be TRBD1 or TRBD2, as 5 bases agree for each. The sequence derives from an adult with an advanced solid tumor such as melanoma, head and neck, liver or kidney cancer. Source: CD4+ or CD8+ T cells sorted from blood, taken in a trial of the OX40 agonist ivuxolimab. The DNA sequence follows: TGTGCCAGCAGACGGGACCGGATCGCCGGGGAGCTGTTTTTT. Its coded protein is CASRRDRIAGELFF.